The 17 T cell receptor beta chains listed next were all sequenced from one sample in a study of tumor and adjacent non-tumor tissue in lung cancer. The template was RNA from unsorted bulk tissue. The normal lung tissue was taken more than 3 cm from the tumor edge. Three rounds of nested PCR, following a modified ARM-PCR protocol, produced the TCRbeta library. TCRdb independently ran MiXCR on the multiplex PCR reads; one entry per CDR3 protein. There are approximately 100,000 distinct CDR3 sequences in the sample; around 57% occur only once, and 15% to 20% lies in the top ten. The specimen was distant non-tumor lung tissue. All receptors come from a man aged 55-75 years with non-small cell lung cancer.

Regarding this clonotype: A read error is possible here, since a much larger clone lies one base away. This chain joins TRBV20-1 and TRBJ1-2; no reliable D call. V lost 5 bases and J lost 0, with 13 bases in between. Germline CDR1 DFQATT, CDR2 SNEGSKA (reference sequence). This CDR3 has 14 residues. The CDR3 protein is CSAHSPSANYGYTF. The CDR3 coding sequence is TGCAGTGCTCACAGCCCGAGTGCTAACTATGGCTACACCTTC.

Of note for this clonotype: This clone may be a read error of a much larger clone one base away. The CDR3 does not end in the conserved phenylalanine or tryptophan, so this is likely a read error. The rearrangement uses TRBV10-2 and TRBJ2-3; no clear D. V was clipped by 6 bases and J by 10 bases, with 14 bases between them. The CDR3 runs to 12 residues. In germline, CDR1 is WSHSY, CDR2 SAAADI. The CDR3 loop is CASREPTDAQYL. The CDR3 nucleotides are TGCGCCAGCAGGGAACCCACAGACGCGCAGTATTTG.

The V and J genes are TRBV11-2 and TRBJ1-3; weak D call: TRBD1 (5 bases). Per the germline V gene, CDR1 is SGHAT and CDR2 is FQNNGV. Trimming removed 4 bases at V and 3 bases at J, with 7 bases between. The CDR3 sequence is 13 residues long. The chain's CDR3 is CASSSDSGNTIYF. The CDR3 DNA reads as TGTGCCAGCAGCTCTGACAGTGGAAACACCATATATTTT.

Notes on this clonotype: Relative to the germline gene, one junction end is altered; a read error may explain this. The genes are TRBV12-3 or TRBV12-4 and TRBJ2-3; perhaps D is TRBD1 or TRBD2 (6 bases each). The length of the CDR3 is 14 residues. CDR3 sequence: CDSSVGGYGDTQYF. DNA of the CDR3: TGTGACAGCAGCGTGGGGGGCTATGGAGATACGCAGTATTTT.

Concerning this clonotype itself: A much larger clonotype is one base distant, so this may be a read error. The genes are TRBV4-2 and TRBJ2-1; D is undetermined. Germline values: CDR1 LGHNA, CDR2 YNFKEQ. The CDR3 totals 16 residues. The CDR3 is CASSQAQCPEVNGQFF. Here the CDR3 DNA reads TGTGCCAGCAGCCAAGCACAGTGTCCTGAGGTAAATGGGCAGTTCTTC.

In its sample, this clonotype was seen once. The final CDR3 position lacks the conserved phenylalanine or tryptophan, pointing to a likely read error. The DNA is omitted, as the CDR3 cannot be located on it reliably, and the CDR3 follows TCRdb's listing. The chain carries TRBV12-3 or TRBV12-4 and TRBJ2-7; the DNA was not used to check the table's D call, TRBD1. Ends included, the CDR3 has 13 residues. The CDR3: CASSPGTGDEQYL.

Comment on this clonotype: This may be a read error, as it is one base from a much larger clone. The V and J genes are TRBV20-1 and TRBJ1-1, with 8 nucleotides matching TRBD1. Germline-derived CDR1 and CDR2 are DFQATT and SNEGSKA (reference sequence). This CDR3 comprises 17 residues. The CDR3 DNA is TGCAGTGCTAGAGATAATTGGCAGGGGGCTTCGAACACTGAAGCTCTCTTT. Residues: CSARDNWQGASNTEALF.

Notes on this clonotype: One end of the junction varies from germline; a read error may be responsible. J is TRBJ1-1 and V is TRBV12-3 or TRBV12-4; TRBD1 might be the D (5 bases). This CDR3 is built from 14 residues. The CDR3, as DNA: TGTGCCAACAGTTTAGGTGCGAGGGGTGCTGAAGCTTTCTTT. Amino acid sequence: CANSLGARGAEAFF.

This clonotype was seen only a few times. The rearrangement joins TRBV6-2 or TRBV6-3 to TRBJ2-3; tentatively, D is TRBD1 (6 bases). Deletions cut 7 bases from V and 8 bases from J, with 10 bases between. Germline CDR1 and CDR2: MNHEY and SVGEGT. The CDR3 covers 11 residues. The CDR3 region has the DNA TGTGCCAGCATCACCAGGGGTACGCAGTATTTT. Its translation is CASITRGTQYF.

A word on this clonotype: A read error may explain this, as a much larger clone is one base away. This sequence joins TRBV20-1 and TRBJ1-5; D ambiguous. V gave up 4 bases and J gave up 5 bases, with 18 bases separating them. CDR1 DFQATT and CDR2 SNEGSKA come from the germline V gene (reference sequence). This CDR3 has 15 residues. CDR3 residues: CSANGPRVPDQPQHF. The CDR3 bases are TGCAGTGCTAATGGGCCTCGAGTTCCGGATCAGCCCCAGCATTTT.

Regarding this clonotype: The junction does not match germline at one end; this may be a read error. This rearrangement joins TRBV6-1 to TRBJ1-3; D is uncertain. This CDR3 has 16 amino acids. CDR1 and CDR2 from the germline V gene are MNHNS and SASEGT. DNA of the CDR3: TGTGCCAGCAATGAACTCGCAAGCACAACTGGAAACATCATATATTTT. Its protein product is CASNELASTTGNIIYF.

The chain recombines TRBV10-3 with TRBJ2-1; D may correspond to TRBD1 or TRBD2 (5 bases each). The CDR3 loop spans 12 amino acids. Per germline, CDR1 ENHRY and CDR2 SYGVKD. The CDR3: CVISPEGREQFF. CDR3 in DNA: TGTGTTATCAGTCCTGAGGGACGTGAGCAGTTCTTC.

V usage is TRBV6-1 and J usage is TRBJ2-1; the D is unclear. Germline V gene data show CDR1 as MNHNS and CDR2 as SASEGT. This CDR3 spans 10 amino acids. Deletions cut 4 bases from V and 11 bases from J, with 6 bases between. Here the CDR3 DNA reads TGTGCCAGCAGTGGACGAAAGCAGTTCTTC. Its protein is CASSGRKQFF.

The chain joins TRBV7-9 to TRBJ2-7, with 12 bases fitting TRBD2. The CDR3 spans 17 residues. V lost 0 bases to trimming and J lost 3 bases; unmatched junction nucleotides: 6. The germline V gene encodes CDR1 SEHNR and CDR2 FQNEAQ (reference sequence). CDR3 amino acids: CASSLAGASGRVYEQYF. The CDR3 coding sequence is TGTGCCAGCAGCTTAGCGGGTGCTAGCGGGAGGGTCTACGAGCAGTACTTC.

In the case of this clonotype: A much larger clone differs from this one at a single base, so this may be a read error. DNA of the CDR3: TGTGCCAGCAGCATCAGACTAGCGGGAGGCACAGATACGCAGTATTTT. This codes for CASSIRLAGGTDTQYF. The chain is built from TRBV5-4 and TRBJ2-3, with 12 bases fitting TRBD2. The CDR3 consists of 16 residues. J lost 1 base, V lost 4 bases, and 4 bases had no gene match. Per germline, CDR1 SGHNT and CDR2 YYREEE (reference sequence).

On this clonotype itself: Possible read error: a much larger clone is one base away. The chain uses TRBV20-1 and TRBJ2-5; 9 bases are a match to TRBD1. Per the germline V gene, CDR1 is DFQATT and CDR2 is SNEGSKA (reference sequence). Trimming took 6 bases from V and 5 from J; bases not matched to a gene: 7. The CDR3 runs 13 residues. CDR3 amino acids: CSATQGASETQYF. DNA of the CDR3: TGCAGTGCCACACAGGGGGCGAGCGAGACCCAGTACTTC.

Regarding this clonotype: One end of the junction does not line up with germline, which may come from a read error. The V call is TRBV6-2 or TRBV6-3, the J call TRBJ2-5, with 10 bases matching TRBD2. CDR3 length: 15 amino acids. Germline lookup yields CDR1 MNHEY and CDR2 SVGEGT. CDR3 DNA sequence: TGTGCCCGCAGTTGGAGCGGGAGGGGACGAAAGACCCAGTACTTT. Amino acid sequence: CARSWSGRGRKTQYF.